In this sample, the clone carrying this T cell receptor beta chain turned up a few times. Its antigen is currently unknown. The junction and the germline gene differ at one end; a read error may be behind it. A sample-barcoded 5' primer and a J-beta primer mix were used in a second PCR of roughly 7 to 11 cycles. Sequencing yielded, for each sample, at least 3 million paired-end reads carrying CDR3. TCRdb fed the 5' RACE reads into MiXCR, producing one record per CDR3 protein. This sample carries about a million distinct CDR3 sequences, roughly 51% of them seen once, and the ten largest clones take around 21%. This entry is derived from a study of blood T cells in healthy people across ages. Overall study results and limits: Diversity of TCR beta correlated strongly with naive T cell percentage.

The CDR3 is made up of 12 amino acids. Germline assignment: CDR1 MGHDK and CDR2 SYGVNS. The sample taken for sequencing was blood. The sequence was obtained from a woman aged 60-75 years in good health. V is TRBV25-1 and J is TRBJ2-1, with unresolved D. CDR3 sequence (DNA): TGTGCCAGCCGTGACTGGTACAATGAGCAGTTCTTC. As protein: CASRDWYNEQFF.